This entry lists 15 T cell receptor beta chains sequenced from one sample in a study of blood T cell repertoires in COVID-19. Assay: immunoSEQ multiplex PCR; the TCRdb copy retains only in-frame clones and omits some. The sample contains 240,000 or so clones, 86% of which appear only once. The sample taken for sequencing was PBMCs or T cells enriched from blood (not recorded which). Source of these receptors: a woman aged 45-60 years who had recovered from COVID-19.

The chain couples TRBV5-1 to TRBJ1-2; D uncertain. With 0 bases removed from V and 2 bases from J, the gap between germline ends came to 8 bases. The CDR3 length is 14 residues. CDR1 is SGHRS and CDR2 is YFSETQ in the germline V gene. CDR3 loop: CASSLGQVNYGYTF. As DNA, the CDR3 is TGCGCCAGCAGCTTGGGCCAGGTGAACTATGGCTACACCTTC.

This sequence joins TRBV6-5 and TRBJ2-3; 12 nucleotides match TRBD2. V trimming: 7 bases; J trimming: 4 bases; junction bases outside the gene matches: 3. The CDR3 sequence is 14 residues long. Per the germline V gene, CDR1 is MNHEY and CDR2 is SVGAGI. In DNA, the CDR3 is TGTGCCAGCATGCTAGCGGGAGGGCCAGATACGCAGTATTTT. This codes for CASMLAGGPDTQYF.

This chain links TRBV5-1 with TRBJ1-1, with D possibly being TRBD1 (5 bases). Trimming left V 1 base short and J 0 bases short, with 10 bases between. From germline, CDR1 is SGHRS and CDR2 YFSETQ. The CDR3 contains 15 residues. The CDR3 DNA follows: TGCGCCAGCAGCTTGATGCCGGACATGAACACTGAAGCTTTCTTT. Its translation is CASSLMPDMNTEAFF.

This clone came up once. V is TRBV7-3 and J is TRBJ2-2; 11 bases are a match to TRBD2. The germline V gene has CDR1 SGHTA and CDR2 FQGTGA. V shed 4 bases, J shed 4 bases, and the junction held 8 bases outside the gene matches. The CDR3 is 17 amino acids. The CDR3 region has the DNA TGTGCCAGCAGCTACGGCCCGGGACTAGCGGCCACCGGGGAGCTGTTTTTT. Translating it yields CASSYGPGLAATGELFF.

V gene TRBV5-1 combines with J gene TRBJ2-5; 8 nucleotides line up with TRBD2. With V trimmed by 4 bases and J by 5 bases, 16 bases remained unmatched. Germline V gene data show CDR1 as SGHRS and CDR2 as YFSETQ. CDR3 length: 17 amino acids. In DNA form, the CDR3 reads TGCGCCAGCAGCGGGGGTCTGGGAGCGGGAGTTCTGGAGACCCAGTACTTC. This translates into CASSGGLGAGVLETQYF.

This chain connects TRBV3-1 (or the pseudogene TRBV3-2) to TRBJ1-1, with D possibly TRBD1 on 5 matching bases. V lost 0 bases and J lost 0, with 11 bases in between. The CDR3 has 16 amino acids. Per the germline V gene, CDR1 is LGHDT and CDR2 is YNNKEL (reference sequence). CDR3 in DNA: TGTGCCAGCAGCCAAGACCTGGGCAGGGTGAACACTGAAGCTTTCTTT. Protein: CASSQDLGRVNTEAFF.

The J gene is TRBJ2-7, the V gene TRBV12-3 or TRBV12-4; 7 nucleotides match TRBD2. V shed 6 bases, J shed 2 bases, and the junction held 1 base outside the gene matches. The CDR3 is made up of 12 amino acids. As DNA, the CDR3 is TGTGCCAGCAGAGGGAGGGCCTACGAGCAGTACTTC. It encodes CASRGRAYEQYF.

About this clone: This may be a read error: a much more frequent sequence differs by one nucleotide. J is TRBJ2-5 and V is TRBV9, with D perhaps TRBD1 (6 bases). Looked up from germline, CDR1 is SGDLS and CDR2 is YYNGEE. With 4 bases removed from V and 2 bases from J, the gap between germline ends came to 9 bases. CDR3 length: 13 amino acids. The DNA for the CDR3 is TGTGCCAGCAGCCGAGACAGGCAAGAGACCCAGTACTTC. This encodes CASSRDRQETQYF.

This chain joins TRBV30 and TRBJ2-1; the match to TRBD2 covers 13 bases. V gave up 4 bases and J gave up 7 bases; unmatched junction bases: 7. This CDR3 spans 15 amino acids. The germline V gene has CDR1 GTSNPN and CDR2 SVGIG (reference sequence). CDR3 DNA: TGTGCCTGGACCCGGACTAGCGGGAGAGGAAATGAGCAGTTCTTC. Translation: CAWTRTSGRGNEQFF.

The chain is built from TRBV28 and TRBJ1-3; D possibly corresponds to TRBD1 (6 bases). Germline assignment: CDR1 MDHEN and CDR2 SYDVKM. V gave up 6 bases and J gave up 4 bases, with 19 bases separating them. There are 16 residues in the CDR3. CDR3 in amino acids: CASSRLLQGAGNTIYF. CDR3 sequence (DNA): TGTGCCAGCAGCCGCCTCTTACAGGGAGCGGGAAACACCATATATTTT.

J is TRBJ1-1 and V is TRBV11-3; TRBD1 might be the D (5 bases). The CDR3 totals 18 residues. V was shortened by 1 base and J by 2 bases, with 20 bases between the two germline ends. Germline CDR1 SGHNT, CDR2 YENEEA. CDR3 in amino acids: CASSLGGLWTERNTEAFF. Written as DNA, the CDR3 is TGTGCCAGCAGCTTAGGGGGCCTGTGGACCGAGAGAAACACTGAAGCTTTCTTT.

The chain carries TRBV4-3 and TRBJ1-6, with D perhaps TRBD1 (6 bases). CDR3 length: 20 amino acids. Germline V gene lookup returns CDR1 LGHNA and CDR2 YSLEER. V was shortened by 1 base and J by 4 bases, with 23 bases between the two germline ends. CDR3: CASSQVLTGETSLYNSPLHF. CDR3 bases: TGCGCCAGCAGCCAAGTGCTGACAGGCGAGACCAGTCTTTATAATTCACCCCTCCACTTT.

The chain employs TRBV7-2 and TRBJ1-1; 10 nucleotides align to TRBD1. The CDR3 is 15 residues long. The germline V gene has CDR1 SGHTA and CDR2 FQGNSA. The ends lost 4 bases at V and 5 bases at J; junction bases unmatched: 7. CDR3 sequence (DNA): TGTGCCAGCAGCTCGACAGGGGGCGCGTCGACTGAAGCTTTCTTT. Its translation: CASSSTGGASTEAFF. Variable domain in full (rest from reference TRBV7-2 and TRBJ1-1): GAGVSQSPSNKVTEKGKDVELRCDPISGHTALYWYRQSLGQGLEFLIYFQGNSAPDKSGLPSDRFSAERTGGSVSTLTIQRTQQEDSAVYLCASSSTGGASTEAFFGQGTRLTVV.

The chain employs TRBV9 and TRBJ2-5; tentative D call: TRBD1 (6 bases). V gave up 3 bases and J gave up 2 bases, with 11 bases separating them. Per germline, CDR1 SGDLS and CDR2 YYNGEE. The length of the CDR3 is 14 residues. For the CDR3, the DNA is TGTGCCAGCAGCGAGGGACACTATCAAGAGACCCAGTACTTC. Encoded protein: CASSEGHYQETQYF.

J is TRBJ1-2 and V is TRBV29-1; no clear D gene. Trimming cost V 4 bases and J 2 bases, with 11 bases left between them. Germline values: CDR1 SQVTM, CDR2 ANQGSEA. The CDR3 is made up of 13 amino acids. This CDR3 is CSVGSDKNYGYTF. The DNA of the CDR3 is TGCAGCGTTGGATCTGACAAAAACTATGGCTACACCTTC.